This TCR beta chain was captured by sequencing in a study of blood T cells in healthy people across ages. Study context: Per two T cells, about one barcoded beta molecule was captured through template switching.

Germline CDR1 reads DFQATT; CDR2 reads SNEGSKA (reference sequence). The CDR3 is 15 amino acids. Unmatched junction bases numbered 8, after V lost 3 bases and J lost 0 bases. On this clonotype: Its antigen is unidentified.

General study points: Among long-lived donors, naive CD4+ cells were more numerous and diversity higher than in aged donors.

A sample-barcoded 5' primer and a J-beta primer mix were used in a second PCR of about 6 to 12 cycles. MiXCR, run by TCRdb on the 5' RACE reads, gives a single entry per CDR3 protein. Of about 1.8 million distinct CDR3 sequences in the sample, 49% were seen once. The source is a woman aged 40-49 years in good health. The source material was blood. This rearrangement joins TRBV20-1 to TRBJ2-7; TRBD2 matches at 7 bases. DNA of the CDR3: TGCAGTGCTAGGGGGGGGAAGCGGAGCTCCTACGAGCAGTACTTC. As protein: CSARGGKRSSYEQYF.